This TCR beta chain was sequenced during a study of blood T cell repertoires in COVID-19 (dated by TCRdb to the early 2020s). The study in broad terms: Samples covering the acute and convalescent phases of COVID-19 were provided by collaborators in the United States, Italy and Spain. The samples were drawn from the first 160 participants of the ongoing ImmuneRACE study and from some 1,300 subjects provided by 6 global collaborators. Sample metadata almost always included a de-identified subject ID, COVID-19 status, age in years and sex. The repertoires were released in a freely available public database intended as a resource for research on the immune response to SARS-CoV-2. The material from the prospective study consisted of cDNA or gDNA derived from T cells, B-cell-depleted T cells, or PBMCs. Subjects who had been exposed to COVID-19, were actively infected with it, or had recovered from it provided the deeply sampled blood TCRbeta repertoires that made up the dataset. Where available, HLA class I and class II types were taken from metadata supplied by the sample provider and were not determined by assay-based typing. The investigation overall reported the following: The quantity of clinical and demographic metadata differed by source and by participant and was supplied without curation.

Trimming removed 4 bases from V and 1 base from J; the gene matches leave 5 bases unexplained. The CDR3 sequence holds 15 residues, the cysteine and phenylalanine included. Only the CDR3 region is kept as DNA, spanning 45 bases read in frame from base 1. Via the germline V gene (reference sequence), CDR1 is LGHDT and CDR2 YNNKEL. Whole blood was collected in K2EDTA tubes by collaborating institutions according to the institutions' own protocols. For TCRbeta analysis, collaborators shipped samples in one of three forms: frozen whole blood, isolated PBMCs, or DNA extracted from either of those sample types. This clone is a singleton in its sample. Its antigen specificity is not known. No much larger clonotype is one base removed from it; base qualities were not supplied. TCRbeta CDR3 regions were amplified from genomic DNA by means of the immunoSEQ Assay, a bias-controlled multiplex PCR. As for how the authors treated the data: The number of nucleated cells in each sample was estimated from the amplification of reference gene primers within the assay. To quantify the absolute abundance of each unique TCRbeta CDR3 rearrangement, sequence reads were collapsed and filtered. For each sample, productive Simpson clonality was calculated as the square root of Simpson's diversity index across productive rearrangements. This immuneACCESS table, as held by TCRdb, lists in-frame sequences with V and J called but not all clones. Of the missing ones, under half trace to an unresolved V gene in checked studies; the others have no known cause. The V and J calls and clone size were taken over from that table, and D and trimming were inferred from the DNA. The sample profile shows over 120,000 clones; 75% to 90% of them were found once. Of the sample, about 2.9% falls within the top ten clones.

The chain is encoded by TRBV3-1 (or the pseudogene TRBV3-2) joined to TRBJ1-1, and 8 junctional nucleotides match TRBD1. The receptor comes from a man aged 55 to 70 with active or convalescent COVID-19. Sequencing was done on a sample of peripheral blood. This receptor has the CDR3 CASSPRTGRNTEAFF. The DNA sequence is as follows: TGTGCCAGCAGCCCGCGGACAGGGAGGAACACTGAAGCTTTCTTT.